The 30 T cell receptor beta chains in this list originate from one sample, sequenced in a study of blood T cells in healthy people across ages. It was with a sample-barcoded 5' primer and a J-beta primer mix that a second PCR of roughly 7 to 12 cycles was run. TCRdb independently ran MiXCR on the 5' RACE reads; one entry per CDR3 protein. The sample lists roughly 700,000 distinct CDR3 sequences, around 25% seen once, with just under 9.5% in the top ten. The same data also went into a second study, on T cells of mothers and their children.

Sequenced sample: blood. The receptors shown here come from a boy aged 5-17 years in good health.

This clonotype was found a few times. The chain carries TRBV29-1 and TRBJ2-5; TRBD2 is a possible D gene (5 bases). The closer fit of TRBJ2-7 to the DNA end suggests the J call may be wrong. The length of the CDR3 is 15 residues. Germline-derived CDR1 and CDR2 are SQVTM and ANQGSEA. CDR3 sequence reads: CSVAHGSTGTYEQYF. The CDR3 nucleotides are TGCAGCGTTGCCCATGGCTCGACCGGGACCTACGAGCAGTACTTC.

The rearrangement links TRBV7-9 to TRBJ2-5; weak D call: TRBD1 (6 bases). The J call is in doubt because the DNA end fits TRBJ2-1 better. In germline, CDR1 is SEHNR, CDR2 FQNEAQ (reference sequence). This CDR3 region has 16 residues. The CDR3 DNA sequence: TGTGCCAGCAGCCCACAGGGCCCGACTTGGTACAATGAGCAGTTCTTC. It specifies CASSPQGPTWYNEQFF.

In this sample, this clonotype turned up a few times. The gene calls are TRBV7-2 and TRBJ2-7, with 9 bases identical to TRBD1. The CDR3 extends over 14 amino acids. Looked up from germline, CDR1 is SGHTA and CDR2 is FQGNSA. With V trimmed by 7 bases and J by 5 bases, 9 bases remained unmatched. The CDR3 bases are TGTGCCAGCAACCCTCCGGGACAGGGAAACGAGCAGTACTTC. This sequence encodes CASNPPGQGNEQYF.

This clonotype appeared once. In DNA form, the CDR3 reads TGTGCCAGCAGTCCCTCGGCGTTCGATACGCAGTATTTT. It encodes CASSPSAFDTQYF. The chain is built from TRBV27 and TRBJ2-3, with no clear D. This CDR3 is built from 13 residues. Per germline, CDR1 MNHEY and CDR2 SMNVEV (reference sequence). Trimming stripped 5 bases from V and 6 bases from J, with 12 bases between.

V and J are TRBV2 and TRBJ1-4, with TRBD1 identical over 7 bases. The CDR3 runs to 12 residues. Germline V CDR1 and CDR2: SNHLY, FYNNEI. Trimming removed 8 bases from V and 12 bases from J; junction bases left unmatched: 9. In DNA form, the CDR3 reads TGTGCCAGCGGAAGACAGGGTATGGAACTGTTTTTT. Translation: CASGRQGMELFF.

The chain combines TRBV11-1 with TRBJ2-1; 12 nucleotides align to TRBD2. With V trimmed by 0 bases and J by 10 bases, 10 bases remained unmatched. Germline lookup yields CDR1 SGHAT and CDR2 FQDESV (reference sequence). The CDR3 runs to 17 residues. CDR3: CASSLAMGLAGPDEQFF. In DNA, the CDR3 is TGTGCCAGCAGCTTAGCGATGGGACTAGCGGGTCCCGACGAGCAGTTCTTC.

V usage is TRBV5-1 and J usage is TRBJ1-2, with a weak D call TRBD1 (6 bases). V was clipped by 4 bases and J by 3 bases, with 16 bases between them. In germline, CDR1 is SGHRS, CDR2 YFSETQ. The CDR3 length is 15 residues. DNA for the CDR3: TGCGCCAGCAGCCCCGAATGGGGGCGCGACTATGGCTACACCTTC. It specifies CASSPEWGRDYGYTF.

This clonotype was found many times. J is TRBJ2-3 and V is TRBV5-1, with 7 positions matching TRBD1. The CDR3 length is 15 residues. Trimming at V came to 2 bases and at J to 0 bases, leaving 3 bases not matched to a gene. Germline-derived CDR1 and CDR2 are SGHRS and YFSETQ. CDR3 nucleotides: TGCGCCAGCAGCTTAGGGGGCTCCAGCACAGATACGCAGTATTTT. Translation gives CASSLGGSSTDTQYF. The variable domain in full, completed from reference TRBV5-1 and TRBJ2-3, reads KAGVTQTPRYLIKTRGQQVTLSCSPISGHRSVSWYQQTPGQGLQFLFEYFSETQRNKGNFPGRFSGRQFSNSRSEMNVSTLELGDSALYLCASSLGGSSTDTQYFGPGTRLTVL.

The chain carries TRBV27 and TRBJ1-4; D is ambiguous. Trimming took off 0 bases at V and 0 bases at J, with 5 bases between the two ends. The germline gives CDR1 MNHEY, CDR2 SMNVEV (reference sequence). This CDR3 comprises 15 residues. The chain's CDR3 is CASSLSGSTNEKLFF. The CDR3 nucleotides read TGTGCCAGCAGTTTATCAGGATCAACTAATGAAAAACTGTTTTTT.

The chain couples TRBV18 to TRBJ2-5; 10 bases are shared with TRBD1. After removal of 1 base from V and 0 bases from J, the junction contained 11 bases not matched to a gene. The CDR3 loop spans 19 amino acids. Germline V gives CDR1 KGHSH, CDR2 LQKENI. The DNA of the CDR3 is TGTGCCAGCTCACCACGGGGACAGGGGCCCGAGGGCGACCAAGAGACCCAGTACTTC. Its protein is CASSPRGQGPEGDQETQYF. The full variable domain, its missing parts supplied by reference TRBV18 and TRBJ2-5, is NAGVMQNPRHLVRRRGQEARLRCSPMKGHSHVYWYRQLPEEGLKFMVYLQKENIIDESGMPKERFSAEFPKEGPSILRIQQVVRGDSAAYFCASSPRGQGPEGDQETQYFGPGTRLLVL.

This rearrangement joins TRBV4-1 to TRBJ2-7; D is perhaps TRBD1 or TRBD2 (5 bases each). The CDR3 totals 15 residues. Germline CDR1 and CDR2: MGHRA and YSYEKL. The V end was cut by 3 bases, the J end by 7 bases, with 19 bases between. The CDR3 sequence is CASSQDQGPPWEQYF. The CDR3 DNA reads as TGCGCCAGCAGCCAGGACCAGGGACCCCCCTGGGAGCAGTACTTC.

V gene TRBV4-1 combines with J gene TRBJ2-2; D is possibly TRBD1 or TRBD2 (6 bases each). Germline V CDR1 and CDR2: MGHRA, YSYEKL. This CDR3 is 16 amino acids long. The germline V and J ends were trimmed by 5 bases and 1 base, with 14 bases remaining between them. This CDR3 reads CASSNRGTLNTGELFF. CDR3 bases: TGCGCCAGCAGCAACCGGGGGACATTGAACACCGGGGAGCTGTTTTTT.

CDR3 loop: CASNPHEGGLRLQYF. CDR3 in DNA: TGTGCCAGCAATCCCCACGAGGGAGGACTACGTTTGCAGTACTTC. The rearrangement joins TRBV28 to TRBJ2-7; the D gene is possibly TRBD2 (6 bases). Trimming removed 7 bases at V and 9 bases at J, with 25 bases between. The CDR3 consists of 15 residues. Germline CDR1 and CDR2: MDHEN and SYDVKM.

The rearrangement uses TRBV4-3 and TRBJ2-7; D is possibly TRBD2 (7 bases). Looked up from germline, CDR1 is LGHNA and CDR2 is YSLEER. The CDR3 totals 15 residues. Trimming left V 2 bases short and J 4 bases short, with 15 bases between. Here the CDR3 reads CASSQWAGALYEQYF. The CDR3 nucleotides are TGCGCCAGCAGCCAATGGGCGGGGGCTTTGTACGAGCAGTACTTC.

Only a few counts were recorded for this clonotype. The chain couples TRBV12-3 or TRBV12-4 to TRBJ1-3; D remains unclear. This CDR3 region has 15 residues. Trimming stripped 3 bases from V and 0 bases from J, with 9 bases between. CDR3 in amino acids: CASSFGSSSGNTIYF. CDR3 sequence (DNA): TGTGCCAGCAGTTTTGGGTCATCCTCTGGAAACACCATATATTTT.

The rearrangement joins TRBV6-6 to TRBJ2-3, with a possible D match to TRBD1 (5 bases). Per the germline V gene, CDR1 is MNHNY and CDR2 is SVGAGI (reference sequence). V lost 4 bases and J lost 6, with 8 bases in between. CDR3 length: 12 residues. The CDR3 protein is CASSLGDDTQYF. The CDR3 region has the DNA TGTGCCAGCAGTTTAGGGGATGATACGCAGTATTTT.

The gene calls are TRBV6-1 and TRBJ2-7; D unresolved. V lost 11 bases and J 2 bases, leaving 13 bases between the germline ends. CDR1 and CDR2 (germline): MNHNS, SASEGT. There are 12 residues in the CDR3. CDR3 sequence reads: CAYSTDTYEQYF. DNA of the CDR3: TGTGCCTATTCAACTGATACCTACGAGCAGTACTTC.

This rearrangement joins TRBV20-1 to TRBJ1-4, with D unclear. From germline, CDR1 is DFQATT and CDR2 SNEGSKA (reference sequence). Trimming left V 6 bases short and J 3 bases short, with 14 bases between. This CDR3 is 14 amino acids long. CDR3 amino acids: CSARIIGANEKLFF. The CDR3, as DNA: TGCAGTGCGCGAATTATCGGGGCTAATGAAAAACTGTTTTTT.

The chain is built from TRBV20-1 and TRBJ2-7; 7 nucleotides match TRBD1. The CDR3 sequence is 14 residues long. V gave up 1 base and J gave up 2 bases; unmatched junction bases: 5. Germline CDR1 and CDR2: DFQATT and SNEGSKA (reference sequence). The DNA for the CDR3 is TGCAGTGCTAGAGCCCGGGACAGTCCCTACGAGCAGTACTTC. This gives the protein CSARARDSPYEQYF.

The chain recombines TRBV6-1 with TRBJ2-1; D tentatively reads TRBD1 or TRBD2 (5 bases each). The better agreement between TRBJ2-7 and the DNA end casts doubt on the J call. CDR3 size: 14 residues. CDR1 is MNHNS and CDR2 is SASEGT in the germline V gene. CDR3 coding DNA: TGTGCCAGCAGTGAAGCGTCTTGGGGGTACGAGCAGTACTTC. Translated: CASSEASWGYEQYF.

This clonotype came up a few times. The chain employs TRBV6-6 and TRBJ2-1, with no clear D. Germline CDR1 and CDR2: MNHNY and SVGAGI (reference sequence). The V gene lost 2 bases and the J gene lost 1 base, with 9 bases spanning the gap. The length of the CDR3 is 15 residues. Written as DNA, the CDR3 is TGTGCCAGCAGTTACGCAGGTGTGTCCTACAATGAGCAGTTCTTC. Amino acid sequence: CASSYAGVSYNEQFF.

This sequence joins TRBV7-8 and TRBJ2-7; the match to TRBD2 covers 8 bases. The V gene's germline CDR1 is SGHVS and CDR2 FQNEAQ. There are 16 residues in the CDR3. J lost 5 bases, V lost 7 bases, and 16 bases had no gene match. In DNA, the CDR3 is TGTGCCAGCACCGAAACCCCGGGGGGGCACTACAACGAGCAGTACTTC. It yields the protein CASTETPGGHYNEQYF. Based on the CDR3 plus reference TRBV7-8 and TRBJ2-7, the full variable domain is GAGVSQSPRYKVAKRGQDVALRCDPISGHVSLFWYQQALGQGPEFLTYFQNEAQLDKSGLPSDRFFAERPEGSVSTLKIQRTQQEDSAVYLCASTETPGGHYNEQYFGPGTRLTVT.

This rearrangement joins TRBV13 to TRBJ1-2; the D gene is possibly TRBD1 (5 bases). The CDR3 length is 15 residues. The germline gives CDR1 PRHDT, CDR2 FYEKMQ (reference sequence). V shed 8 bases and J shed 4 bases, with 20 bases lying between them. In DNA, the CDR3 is TGTGCCAGCTCCCAACGGGGGGGAATGGGCTATGGCTACACCTTC. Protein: CASSQRGGMGYGYTF. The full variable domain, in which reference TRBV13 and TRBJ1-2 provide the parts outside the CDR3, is AAGVIQSPRHLIKEKRETATLKCYPIPRHDTVYWYQQGPGQDPQFLISFYEKMQSDKGSIPDRFSAQQFSDYHSELNMSSLELGDSALYFCASSQRGGMGYGYTFGSGTRLTVV.

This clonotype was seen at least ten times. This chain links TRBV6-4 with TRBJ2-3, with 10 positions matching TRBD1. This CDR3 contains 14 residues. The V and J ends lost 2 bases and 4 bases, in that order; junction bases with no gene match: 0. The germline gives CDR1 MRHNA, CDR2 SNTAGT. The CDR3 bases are TGTGCCAGCAGTGACGGACAGGGGGCAGATACGCAGTATTTT. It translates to CASSDGQGADTQYF.

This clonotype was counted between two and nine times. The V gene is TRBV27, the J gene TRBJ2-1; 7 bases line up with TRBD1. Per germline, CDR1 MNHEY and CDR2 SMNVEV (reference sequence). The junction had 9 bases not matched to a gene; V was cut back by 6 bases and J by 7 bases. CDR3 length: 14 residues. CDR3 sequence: CASSPRTGLNEQFF. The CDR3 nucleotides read TGTGCCAGCAGCCCTAGGACAGGTTTGAATGAGCAGTTCTTC.

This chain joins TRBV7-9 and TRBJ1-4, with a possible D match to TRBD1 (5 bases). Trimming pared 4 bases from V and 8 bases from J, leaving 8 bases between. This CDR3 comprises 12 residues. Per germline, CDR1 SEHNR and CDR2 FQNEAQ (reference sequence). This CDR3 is CASSSGWEKLFF. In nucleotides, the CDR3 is TGTGCCAGCAGCTCAGGGTGGGAAAAACTGTTTTTT. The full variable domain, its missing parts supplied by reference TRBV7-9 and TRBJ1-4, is DTGVSQNPRHKITKRGQNVTFRCDPISEHNRLYWYRQTLGQGPEFLTYFQNEAQLEKSRLLSDRFSAERPKGSFSTLEIQRTEQGDSAMYLCASSSGWEKLFFGSGTQLSVL.

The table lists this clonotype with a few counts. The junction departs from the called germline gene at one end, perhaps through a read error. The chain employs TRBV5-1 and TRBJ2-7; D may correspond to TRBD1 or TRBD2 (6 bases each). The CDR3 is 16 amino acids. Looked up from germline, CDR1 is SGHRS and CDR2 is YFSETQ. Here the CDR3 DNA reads TGCGCCAGCAGCTTGGTGGGGGGCGGAGGATCCTACAAGCAGTACTTC. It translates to CASSLVGGGGSYKQYF.

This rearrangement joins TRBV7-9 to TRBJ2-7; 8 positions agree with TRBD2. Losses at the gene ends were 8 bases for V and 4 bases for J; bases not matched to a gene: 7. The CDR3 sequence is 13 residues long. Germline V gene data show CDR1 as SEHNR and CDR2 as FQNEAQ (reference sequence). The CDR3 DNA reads TGTGCCAGCGGGGCGGGAGGAGGGTACGAGCAGTACTTC. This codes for CASGAGGGYEQYF.

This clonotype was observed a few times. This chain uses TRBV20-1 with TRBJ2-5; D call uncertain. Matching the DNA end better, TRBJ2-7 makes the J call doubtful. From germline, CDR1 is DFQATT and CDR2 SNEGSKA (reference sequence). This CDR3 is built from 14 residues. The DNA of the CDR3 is TGCAGTGCTAGAGATAGGATCCGCTACCCCGAGCAGTACTTC. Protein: CSARDRIRYPEQYF.

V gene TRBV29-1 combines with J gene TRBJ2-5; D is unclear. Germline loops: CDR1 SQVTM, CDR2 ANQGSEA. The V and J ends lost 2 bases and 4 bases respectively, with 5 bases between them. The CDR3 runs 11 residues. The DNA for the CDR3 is TGCAGCGTTGAATTAGTAGAGACCCAGTACTTC. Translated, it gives CSVELVETQYF. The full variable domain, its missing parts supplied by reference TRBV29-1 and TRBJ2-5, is SAVISQKPSRDICQRGTSLTIQCQVDSQVTMMFWYRQQPGQSLTLIATANQGSEATYESGFVIDKFPISRPNLTFSTLTVSNMSPEDSSIYLCSVELVETQYFGPGTRLLVL.